The sequence of this TCR beta chain was determined in a study of blood T cell repertoires in COVID-19. Germline V gives CDR1 SNHLY, CDR2 FYNNEI. The CDR3 has 13 residues. The trim removed 8 bases at V and 1 base at J, leaving 4 bases unmatched. Source study methods: Amplification from reference gene primers served as the basis for estimated nucleated cell counts. Clones were sequenced by immunoSEQ multiplex PCR, and TCRdb holds only the in-frame ones, with some missing. The V and J calls and clone size are taken from that table; D and trimming were inferred from the DNA. The repertoire holds approximately 110,000 clones, with approximately 80% as singletons. This clone was seen a few times.

The TCR sequence derives from a man between 65 and 80 years old with active or convalescent COVID-19. Sequenced sample: peripheral blood. The V gene is TRBV2, the J gene TRBJ2-5; TRBD1 agrees at 7 bases. CDR3 loop: CASAGTAQETQYF. The CDR3 DNA sequence: TGTGCCAGCGCTGGGACAGCCCAAGAGACCCAGTACTTC. Full variable domain (missing parts from reference TRBV2 and TRBJ2-5): EPEVTQTPSHQVTQMGQEVILRCVPISNHLYFYWYRQILGQKVEFLVSFYNNEISEKSEIFDDQFSVERPDGSNFTLKIRSTKLEDSAMYFCASAGTAQETQYFGPGTRLLVL.